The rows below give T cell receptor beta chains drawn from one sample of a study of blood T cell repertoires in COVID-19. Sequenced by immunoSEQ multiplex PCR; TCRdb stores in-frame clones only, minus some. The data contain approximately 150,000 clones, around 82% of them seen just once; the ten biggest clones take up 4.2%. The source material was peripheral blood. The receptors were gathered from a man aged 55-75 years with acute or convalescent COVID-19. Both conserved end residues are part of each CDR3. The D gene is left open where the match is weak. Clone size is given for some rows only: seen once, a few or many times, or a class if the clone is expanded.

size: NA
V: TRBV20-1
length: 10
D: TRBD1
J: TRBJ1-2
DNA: TGCAGTGCGGACAGGTATAGCTACACCTTC
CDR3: CSADRYSYTF

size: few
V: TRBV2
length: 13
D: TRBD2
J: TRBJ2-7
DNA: TGTGCCAGCAAGCGGGGAGAATCCTACGAGCAGTACTTC
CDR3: CASKRGESYEQYF

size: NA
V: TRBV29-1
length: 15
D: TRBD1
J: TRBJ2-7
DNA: TGCAGCGTTGAAGATCTTAGACAGGGAGAGTACGAGCAGTACTTC
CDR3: CSVEDLRQGEYEQYF

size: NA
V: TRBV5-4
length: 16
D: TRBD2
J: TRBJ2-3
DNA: TGTGCCAGCAGCTTGATGGTGCTAGCGGGCACAGATACGCAGTATTTT
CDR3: CASSLMVLAGTDTQYF

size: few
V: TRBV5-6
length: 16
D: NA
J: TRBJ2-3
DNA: TGTGCCAGCAGTCTGGGACTTTCCCTACCCACAGATACGCAGTATTTT
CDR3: CASSLGLSLPTDTQYF

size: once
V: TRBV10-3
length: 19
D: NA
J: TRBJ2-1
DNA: TGTGCCATCAGTGTAGAAGATATCAAAGCGGGCCGCTCCTACAATGAGCAGTTCTTC
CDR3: CAISVEDIKAGRSYNEQFF

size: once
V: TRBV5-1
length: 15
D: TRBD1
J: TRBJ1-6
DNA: TGCGCCAGCAGTTCGGGACAGGGGTCTTATTCACCCCTCCACTTT
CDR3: CASSSGQGSYSPLHF

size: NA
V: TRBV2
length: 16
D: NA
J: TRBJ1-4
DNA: TGTGCCAGCAGTCGGGGGTCCCCCTCAACTAATGAAAAACTGTTTTTT
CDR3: CASSRGSPSTNEKLFF

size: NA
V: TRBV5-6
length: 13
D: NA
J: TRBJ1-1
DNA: TGTGCCAGCAGCCTCGGGGTGAACACTGAAGCTTTCTTT
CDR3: CASSLGVNTEAFF

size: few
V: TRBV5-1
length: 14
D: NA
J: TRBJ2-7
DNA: TGCGCCAGCAGCTTGAGAGCAGGGGCCTACGAGCAGTACTTC
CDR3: CASSLRAGAYEQYF

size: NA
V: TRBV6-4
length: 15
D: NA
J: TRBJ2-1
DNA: TGTGCCAGCAGTGACGTCGCGGGGCCGTACAATGAGCAGTTCTTC
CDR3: CASSDVAGPYNEQFF